This T cell receptor beta chain is from a study of blood T cells in healthy people across ages. A J-beta primer mix and a sample-barcoded 5' primer were used in a second PCR of about 7 to 12 cycles. Each of the cDNA molecules was tagged by a template-switch adaptor with 12 random nucleotides. TCRdb analysed the 5' RACE reads with MiXCR anew, one entry per CDR3 protein. The table lists about 1,800,000 distinct CDR3 sequences, roughly 28% of them singletons. This clonotype occurred a few times. The J segment lost 3 bases and the V segment lost 5 bases, leaving 5 bases of the junction unmatched. CDR3 length equals 15 residues. Germline CDR1 reads SEHNR; CDR2 reads FQNEAQ (reference sequence).

V is TRBV7-9 and J is TRBJ2-1, with 9 bases identical to TRBD2. Sequenced input: blood. This TCR was sampled from a woman between 25 and 40 years old in good health. CDR3 sequence: CASSRSGGIYNEQFF. CDR3 DNA: TGTGCCAGCAGCCGCAGCGGGGGGATCTACAATGAGCAGTTCTTC.